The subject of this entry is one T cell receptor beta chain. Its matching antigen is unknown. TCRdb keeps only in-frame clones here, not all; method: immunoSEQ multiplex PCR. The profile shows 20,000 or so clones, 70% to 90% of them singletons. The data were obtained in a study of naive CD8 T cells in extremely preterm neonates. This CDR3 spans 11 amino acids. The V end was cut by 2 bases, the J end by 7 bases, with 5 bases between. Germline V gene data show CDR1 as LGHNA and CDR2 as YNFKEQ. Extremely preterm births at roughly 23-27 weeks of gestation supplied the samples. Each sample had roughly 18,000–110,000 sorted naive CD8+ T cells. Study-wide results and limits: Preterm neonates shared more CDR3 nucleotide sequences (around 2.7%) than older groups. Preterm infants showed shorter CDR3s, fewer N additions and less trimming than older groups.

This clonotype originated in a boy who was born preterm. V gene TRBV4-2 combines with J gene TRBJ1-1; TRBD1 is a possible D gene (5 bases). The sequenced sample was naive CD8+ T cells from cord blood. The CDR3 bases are TGTGCCAGCAGCCAACAGGGTGAAGCTTTCTTT. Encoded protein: CASSQQGEAFF.